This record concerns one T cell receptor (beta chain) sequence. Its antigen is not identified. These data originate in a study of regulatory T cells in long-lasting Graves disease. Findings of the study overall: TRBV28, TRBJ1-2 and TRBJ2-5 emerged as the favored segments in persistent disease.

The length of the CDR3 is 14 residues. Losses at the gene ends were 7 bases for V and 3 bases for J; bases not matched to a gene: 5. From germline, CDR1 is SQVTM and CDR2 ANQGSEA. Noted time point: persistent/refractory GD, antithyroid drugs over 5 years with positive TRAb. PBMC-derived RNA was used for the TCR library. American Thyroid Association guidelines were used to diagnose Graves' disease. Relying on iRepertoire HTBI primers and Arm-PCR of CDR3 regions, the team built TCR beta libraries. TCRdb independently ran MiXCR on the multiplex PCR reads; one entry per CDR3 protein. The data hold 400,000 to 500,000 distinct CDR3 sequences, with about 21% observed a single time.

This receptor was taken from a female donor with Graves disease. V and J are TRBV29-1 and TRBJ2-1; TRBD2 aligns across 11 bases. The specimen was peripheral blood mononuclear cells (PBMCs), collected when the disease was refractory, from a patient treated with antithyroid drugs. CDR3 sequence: CSGSGLADYNEQFF. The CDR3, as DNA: TGCAGCGGGTCGGGACTAGCGGACTACAATGAGCAGTTCTTC.